The 24 T cell receptor beta chains reported below all come from one sample, sequenced in a study of CD8+ T cells in alopecia areata. Reverse transcription of extracted RNA yielded cDNA, which provided the sequencing template. Clones were sequenced by immunoSEQ multiplex PCR, and TCRdb holds only the in-frame ones, with some missing. The sample has fewer than 200,000 clones; around three fifths are singletons. Sequences were derived from CD4+ T cells sorted from blood, sampled at week 0. These receptors all come from a human donor with alopecia areata.

This clone turned up a few times. V is TRBV29-1 and J is TRBJ2-7; TRBD2 matches 7 bases. CDR1 is SQVTM, CDR2 ANQGSEA, per germline. V lost 6 bases, J lost 3 bases, and 11 bases stayed unmatched. The CDR3 runs to 14 residues. The CDR3 coding sequence is TGCAGCGTCGGTGGGAGGGCCCCGAACTACGAGCAGTACTTC. This codes for CSVGGRAPNYEQYF.

The chain couples TRBV6-5 to TRBJ2-1, with D possibly being TRBD2 (7 bases). Trimming took 0 bases from V and 6 from J, leaving 15 bases between them. The CDR3 covers 16 residues. Germline V gene data show CDR1 as MNHEY and CDR2 as SVGAGI. Here the CDR3 DNA reads TGTGCCAGCAGTTACTCGACGGGGGGCTCGGGCAATGAGCAGTTCTTC. Protein product: CASSYSTGGSGNEQFF.

The sample holds a few counts of this clone. This sample also contains other DNA sequences that code for the same CDR3. The chain links TRBV29-1 to TRBJ1-6, with 9 bases that match TRBD1. Trimming removed 6 bases from V and 4 bases from J; junction bases left unmatched: 1. CDR1 and CDR2 (germline): SQVTM, ANQGSEA. This CDR3 comprises 13 residues. CDR3 sequence (DNA): TGCAGCGTGGGGACAGGGTATAATTCACCCCTCCACTTT. Residues: CSVGTGYNSPLHF.

The V call is TRBV30, the J call TRBJ2-1; weak D call: TRBD1 (5 bases). Germline CDR1 is GTSNPN and CDR2 is SVGIG (reference sequence). Trimming cost V 3 bases and J 15 bases, with 15 bases left between them. The CDR3 sequence is 11 residues long. CDR3 DNA: TGTGCCTGGAGGGGCATGGGGCCCTCGTTCTTC. This translates into CAWRGMGPSFF.

The chain couples TRBV6-6 to TRBJ1-2, with TRBD1 matching 7 bases. After removal of 4 bases from V and 2 bases from J, the junction contained 7 bases not matched to a gene. Germline CDR1 reads MNHNY; CDR2 reads SVGAGI (reference sequence). The CDR3 length is 15 residues. The CDR3 protein is CASSSPGTDNYGYTF. The CDR3 coding sequence is TGTGCCAGCAGTTCCCCGGGGACAGACAACTATGGCTACACCTTC.

The genes are TRBV7-9 and TRBJ2-7; possible D gene TRBD1, 6 bases. CDR1 and CDR2 from the germline V gene are SEHNR and FQNEAQ (reference sequence). The V gene lost 3 bases and the J gene lost 6 bases, with 15 bases spanning the gap. The CDR3 totals 14 residues. The CDR3 sequence is CASSFSLGHSEQYF. CDR3 DNA: TGTGCCAGCAGCTTCTCCCTGGGACATAGCGAGCAGTACTTC.

The gene calls are TRBV14 and TRBJ2-3, with 9 bases lining up with TRBD1. The CDR3 runs to 15 residues. V trimming: 2 bases; J trimming: 1 base; junction bases outside the gene matches: 1. Per the germline V gene, CDR1 is SGHDN and CDR2 is FVKESK. The DNA for the CDR3 is TGTGCCAGCAGCCAACGGACAGGGGGCACAGATACGCAGTATTTT. Its protein product is CASSQRTGGTDTQYF.

The V gene is TRBV30, the J gene TRBJ1-5, with D hard to call. Germline V lookup: CDR1 GTSNPN, CDR2 SVGIG (reference sequence). The V end was cut by 1 base, the J end by 0 bases, with 7 bases between. The CDR3 extends over 14 amino acids. CDR3 bases: TGTGCCTGGAGTGAGGGCGCTAGCAATCAGCCCCAGCATTTT. This translates into CAWSEGASNQPQHF.

A few counts support this clone. The J gene is TRBJ1-1, the V gene TRBV5-1; 7 bases line up with TRBD1. This CDR3 contains 14 residues. Germline loops: CDR1 SGHRS, CDR2 YFSETQ. V lost 4 bases and J lost 2; bases outside the gene matches: 5. CDR3 sequence: CASSVGQINTEAFF. DNA for the CDR3: TGCGCCAGCAGCGTGGGACAGATAAACACTGAAGCTTTCTTT.

This chain uses TRBV30 with TRBJ2-2, with 8 bases identical to TRBD1. Germline assignment: CDR1 GTSNPN and CDR2 SVGIG (reference sequence). The CDR3 totals 12 residues. J gave up 7 bases and V 8 bases, and 6 bases lay outside the gene matches. In DNA, the CDR3 is TGTGCCGGAAGGACAGGGAGCGGGGAGCTGTTTTTT. It codes for CAGRTGSGELFF.

V gene TRBV4-1 combines with J gene TRBJ2-1; D unclear. The V end lost 3 bases, the J end lost 8 bases, and 14 bases lay between the germline ends. Germline V gives CDR1 MGHRA, CDR2 YSYEKL. The CDR3 runs 14 residues. As DNA, the CDR3 is TGCGCCAGCAGCCAGTTGGGCAGAGTCCATGAGCAGTTCTTC. Its translation: CASSQLGRVHEQFF.

This clone was seen a few times. The chain carries TRBV29-1 and TRBJ1-1; D perhaps matches TRBD1 (6 bases). The CDR3 spans 12 residues. Germline CDR1 reads SQVTM; CDR2 reads ANQGSEA. Between the trimmed V and J ends, which lost 7 bases and 4 bases, there was a span of 13 bases. CDR3 sequence reads: CSAKGGGTEAFF. The CDR3 DNA is TGCAGCGCTAAGGGGGGAGGCACTGAAGCTTTCTTT.

Of note for this clone: At one of its ends the junction is not consistent with the germline gene, which may arise from a read error. The rearrangement joins TRBV10-2 to TRBJ1-1, with D perhaps matching TRBD1 (5 bases). The CDR3 loop spans 11 amino acids. Germline CDR1 reads WSHSY; CDR2 reads SAAADI. The chain's CDR3 is CASGDGGGAFF. CDR3 DNA: TGCGCCAGCGGTGACGGTGGGGGGGCTTTCTTT.

This clone came up a few times. This chain joins TRBV5-1 and TRBJ2-7; D is possibly TRBD1 (6 bases). Deletions cut 6 bases from V and 3 bases from J, with 16 bases between. Germline V gives CDR1 SGHRS, CDR2 YFSETQ. The CDR3 is made up of 14 amino acids. CDR3 DNA: TGCGCCAGCAAGGGGGATTCGGCCTACTACGAGCAGTACTTC. Translated: CASKGDSAYYEQYF. Full variable domain (missing parts from reference TRBV5-1 and TRBJ2-7): KAGVTQTPRYLIKTRGQQVTLSCSPISGHRSVSWYQQTPGQGLQFLFEYFSETQRNKGNFPGRFSGRQFSNSRSEMNVSTLELGDSALYLCASKGDSAYYEQYFGPGTRLTVT.

In this sample, this clone turned up once. V gene TRBV29-1 combines with J gene TRBJ1-2; possible D gene TRBD1, 5 bases. V lost 3 bases, J lost 3 bases, and 11 bases lay in between. Germline loops: CDR1 SQVTM, CDR2 ANQGSEA. The CDR3 spans 13 residues. CDR3 in amino acids: CSVEAGWDYGYTF. The CDR3 DNA sequence: TGCAGCGTTGAGGCAGGGTGGGACTATGGCTACACCTTC.

The rearrangement links TRBV7-9 to TRBJ2-2; TRBD1 matches at 7 bases. Germline V CDR1 and CDR2: SEHNR, FQNEAQ (reference sequence). The trim removed 5 bases at V and 10 bases at J, leaving 10 bases unmatched. This CDR3 has 14 amino acids. CDR3 nucleotides: TGTGCCAGCAGCCCCCGCAGGGGGAGTGAGGAGCTGTTTTTT. Its protein product is CASSPRRGSEELFF.

The V call is TRBV9, the J call TRBJ1-5; D gene uncertain. V was trimmed by 0 bases and J by 0 bases, leaving 4 bases between them. The germline gives CDR1 SGDLS, CDR2 YYNGEE. The CDR3 spans 14 residues. The CDR3 region has the DNA TGTGCCAGCAGCGTAGGTGATAGCAATCAGCCCCAGCATTTT. This codes for CASSVGDSNQPQHF.

This clone has just a few counts. The chain is built from TRBV7-2 and TRBJ2-7; 8 bases are shared with TRBD1. This CDR3 region has 14 residues. The V and J ends lost 1 base and 2 bases, in that order; junction bases with no gene match: 1. In germline, CDR1 is SGHTA, CDR2 FQGNSA. The CDR3 sequence: CASSLGGQAYEQYF. CDR3 DNA sequence: TGTGCCAGCAGCTTAGGGGGACAGGCCTACGAGCAGTACTTC. The complete variable domain, with remaining parts taken from reference TRBV7-2 and TRBJ2-7, reads GAGVSQSPSNKVTEKGKDVELRCDPISGHTALYWYRQSLGQGLEFLIYFQGNSAPDKSGLPSDRFSAERTGGSVSTLTIQRTQQEDSAVYLCASSLGGQAYEQYFGPGTRLTVT.

The rearrangement joins TRBV4-1 to TRBJ2-1, with 10 positions matching TRBD1. Germline-derived CDR1 and CDR2 are MGHRA and YSYEKL. After removal of 2 bases from V and 15 bases from J, the junction contained 10 bases not matched to a gene. The CDR3 contains 14 residues. CDR3 sequence: CASSQPGTGQGTFF. CDR3 nucleotide sequence: TGCGCCAGCAGCCAACCCGGTACGGGACAGGGGACGTTCTTC.

The table lists this clone with a few counts. The chain combines TRBV5-6 with TRBJ1-5; no definite D call. V lost 10 bases and J lost 6, with 8 bases in between. The germline V gene has CDR1 SGHDT and CDR2 YYEEEE. CDR3 length: 10 residues. The CDR3: CALRGQPQHF. CDR3 sequence (DNA): TGTGCCCTCCGAGGTCAGCCCCAGCATTTT.

As regards this clone: The same CDR3 also results from other DNA sequences found in this sample. The V and J genes are TRBV14 and TRBJ2-1; D is undetermined. Trimming pared 1 base from V and 4 bases from J, leaving 5 bases between. Germline lookup yields CDR1 SGHDN and CDR2 FVKESK. This CDR3 spans 13 amino acids. The CDR3 nucleotides read TGTGCCAGCAGCCAAGTCCGATACAATGAGCAGTTCTTC. It is translated as CASSQVRYNEQFF. Using reference TRBV14 and TRBJ2-1 for the parts outside the CDR3, the full variable domain is EAGVTQFPSHSVIEKGQTVTLRCDPISGHDNLYWYRRVMGKEIKFLLHFVKESKQDESGMPNNRFLAERTGGTYSTLKVQPAELEDSGVYFCASSQVRYNEQFFGPGTRLTVL.

V and J are TRBV23-1 and TRBJ1-5; D uncertain. TRBV23-1 is an ORF; its function is uncertain. V was clipped by 7 bases and J by 3 bases, with 19 bases between them. The CDR3 runs to 16 residues. The CDR3 loop reads CASTQVGRPINQPQHF. For the CDR3, the DNA is TGCGCCAGCACTCAGGTGGGTCGGCCCATCAATCAGCCCCAGCATTTT.

The chain links TRBV6-1 to TRBJ2-3; a weak D match, TRBD2 (5 bases). Germline CDR1 reads MNHNS; CDR2 reads SASEGT. The V and J ends lost 10 bases and 5 bases respectively, with 22 bases between them. The length of the CDR3 is 15 residues. This chain's CDR3 is CATPSGQVEGDTQYF. CDR3 in DNA: TGTGCCACTCCCAGTGGGCAGGTTGAGGGAGATACGCAGTATTTT.

This chain connects TRBV28 to TRBJ1-2; D is ambiguous. Looked up from germline, CDR1 is MDHEN and CDR2 is SYDVKM. V shed 3 bases and J shed 2 bases, with 10 bases lying between them. CDR3 length: 14 amino acids. CDR3: CASSLGSANYGYTF. For the CDR3, the DNA is TGTGCCAGCAGTTTGGGCAGCGCGAACTATGGCTACACCTTC.